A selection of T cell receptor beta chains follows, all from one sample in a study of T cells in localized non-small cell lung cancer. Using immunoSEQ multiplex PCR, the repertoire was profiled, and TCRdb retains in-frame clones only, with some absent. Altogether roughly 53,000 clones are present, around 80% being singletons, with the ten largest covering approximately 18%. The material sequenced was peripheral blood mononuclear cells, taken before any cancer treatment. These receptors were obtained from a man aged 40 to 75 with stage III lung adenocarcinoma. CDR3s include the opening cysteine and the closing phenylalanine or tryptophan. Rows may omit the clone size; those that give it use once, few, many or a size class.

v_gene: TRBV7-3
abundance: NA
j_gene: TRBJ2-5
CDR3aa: CASSLGTTGETQYF

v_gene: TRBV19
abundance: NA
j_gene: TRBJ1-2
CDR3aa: CASSIVGGRSPYGYTF

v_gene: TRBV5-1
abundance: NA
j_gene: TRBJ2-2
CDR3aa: CASSLDNTGELFF

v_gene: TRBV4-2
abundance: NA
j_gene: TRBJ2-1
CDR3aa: CASSQASGASGVGSYNEQFF

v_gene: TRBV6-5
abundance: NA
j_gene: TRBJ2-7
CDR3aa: CASSYSGGVSYEQYF

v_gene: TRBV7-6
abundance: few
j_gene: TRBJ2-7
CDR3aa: CASSLDPPPYEQYF

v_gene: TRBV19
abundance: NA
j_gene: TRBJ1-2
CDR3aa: CASSITGTGDYGYTF

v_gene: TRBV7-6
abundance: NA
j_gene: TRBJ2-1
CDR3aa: CASSLAGLADPYNEQFF

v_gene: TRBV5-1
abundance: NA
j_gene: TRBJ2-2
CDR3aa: CASSRSPIWSGTGELFF

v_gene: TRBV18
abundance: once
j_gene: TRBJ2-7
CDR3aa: CASSPRGLAGTYEQYF

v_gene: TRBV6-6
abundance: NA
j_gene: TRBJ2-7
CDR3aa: CASSRDRVEQYF

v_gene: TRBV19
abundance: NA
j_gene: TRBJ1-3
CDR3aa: CASMPDSGGNTIYF

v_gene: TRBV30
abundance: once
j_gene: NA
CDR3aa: CAWAETGTGGYEQYF

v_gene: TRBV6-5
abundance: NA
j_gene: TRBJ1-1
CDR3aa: CASSYSQGLINTEAFF

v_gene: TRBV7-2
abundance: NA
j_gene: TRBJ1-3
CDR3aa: CASSFRGAIGNTIYF

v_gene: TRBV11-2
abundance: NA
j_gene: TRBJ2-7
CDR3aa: CASSRSGPGEQYF

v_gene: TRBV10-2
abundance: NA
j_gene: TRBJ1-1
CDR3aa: CASSVPGNTEAFF

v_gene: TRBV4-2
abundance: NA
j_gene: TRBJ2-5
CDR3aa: CASSQDGGNAETQYF

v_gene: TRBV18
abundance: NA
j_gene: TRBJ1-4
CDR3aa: CASSPRTGTEKLFF

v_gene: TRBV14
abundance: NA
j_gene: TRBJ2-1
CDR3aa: CASSQTTGTSRGGEQFF

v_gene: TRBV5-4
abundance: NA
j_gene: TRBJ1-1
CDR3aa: CASSSPDRPNTEAFF

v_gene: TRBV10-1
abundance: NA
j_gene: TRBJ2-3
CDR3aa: CASSPEGGTDTQYF

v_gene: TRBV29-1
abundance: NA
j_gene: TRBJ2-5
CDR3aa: CSLQGGETQYF